The next 16 T cell receptor beta chains were all read from a single sample in a study of long-term antiretroviral therapy in people with HIV. The authors ran the immunoSEQ assay, v3.0, at survey level. The data were produced by immunoSEQ multiplex PCR, yet TCRdb's version contains in-frame clones alone and is incomplete. Of 25,000 to 30,000 clones in the sample, around 93% were seen once. The sequences come from unsorted PBMCs, collected around 7.4 years after starting antiretroviral therapy. These receptors all come from a man aged 50-59 years with HIV.

The chain combines TRBV15 with TRBJ1-2; no definite D call. Germline CDR1 and CDR2: LNHNV and YYDKDF (reference sequence). V dropped 0 bases and J dropped 8 bases, with 7 bases sitting between them. This CDR3 contains 12 residues. CDR3 residues: CATSRDRVGYTF. The CDR3 DNA reads as TGTGCCACCAGCAGAGATCGAGTGGGCTACACCTTC.

The chain is built from TRBV6-1 and TRBJ1-2; the match to TRBD1 covers 8 bases. Germline lookup yields CDR1 MNHNS and CDR2 SASEGT. With 7 bases clipped from V and 5 bases from J, the junction kept 12 bases outside the gene matches. The CDR3 runs to 15 residues. The CDR3 here is CASTTADRTGYGYTF. In DNA, the CDR3 is TGTGCCAGCACCACGGCCGATAGGACAGGGTATGGCTACACCTTC.

The V gene is TRBV30, the J gene TRBJ1-2; 10 bases align to TRBD1. Germline-derived CDR1 and CDR2 are GTSNPN and SVGIG (reference sequence). The CDR3 runs to 15 residues. The junction had 9 bases not matched to a gene; V was cut back by 2 bases and J by 6 bases. The CDR3 sequence is CAWSSRDRGFHGYTF. The CDR3 coding sequence is TGTGCCTGGAGTTCCCGGGACAGGGGATTCCATGGCTACACCTTC.

The chain recombines TRBV5-6 with TRBJ2-2; TRBD2 aligns across 10 bases. The V gene end was trimmed by 4 bases and the J gene end by 6 bases; junction bases not matched to a gene: 9. There are 16 residues in the CDR3. Germline V CDR1 and CDR2: SGHDT, YYEEEE. CDR3 coding DNA: TGTGCCAGCAGCCGCGGACTAGCGGCGGGGGCCGGGGAGCTGTTTTTT. It translates to CASSRGLAAGAGELFF.

The gene calls are TRBV10-2 and TRBJ2-2; D ambiguous. This CDR3 region has 13 residues. Trimming cost V 6 bases and J 5 bases, with 10 bases left between them. Germline CDR1 and CDR2: WSHSY and SAAADI. The CDR3, as DNA: TGCGCCAGCAGGGACGGATTAACCGGGGAGCTGTTTTTT. Amino acid sequence: CASRDGLTGELFF.

The chain is built from TRBV11-2 and TRBJ2-7, with D uncertain. Per germline, CDR1 SGHAT and CDR2 FQNNGV. V was trimmed by 0 bases and J by 2 bases, leaving 11 bases between them. The CDR3 consists of 15 residues. CDR3 coding DNA: TGTGCCAGCAGCTTAGATCGTGAAGGGACCTACGAGCAGTACTTC. It yields the protein CASSLDREGTYEQYF.

The V call is TRBV10-3, the J call TRBJ1-4; D gene unclear. In germline, CDR1 is ENHRY, CDR2 SYGVKD. The CDR3 covers 17 residues. Trimming pared 0 bases from V and 0 bases from J, leaving 11 bases between. CDR3 amino acids: CAISESSEATTNEKLFF. CDR3 sequence (DNA): TGTGCCATCAGTGAGTCGTCGGAGGCCACAACTAATGAAAAACTGTTTTTT.

The V and J genes are TRBV2 and TRBJ2-3, with 8 bases that match TRBD2. The trim removed 9 bases at V and 0 bases at J, leaving 5 bases unmatched. From germline, CDR1 is SNHLY and CDR2 FYNNEI. The CDR3 has 14 residues. CDR3 loop: CASIRGGSTDTQYF. As DNA, the CDR3 is TGTGCCAGTATCCGGGGGGGTAGCACAGATACGCAGTATTTT.

The V and J genes are TRBV5-1 and TRBJ1-6, with D uncertain. CDR3 size: 16 residues. Trimming removed 5 bases from V and 0 bases from J, with 12 bases in between. The germline V gene encodes CDR1 SGHRS and CDR2 YFSETQ. CDR3: CASSWDLSSYNSPLHF. CDR3 nucleotide sequence: TGCGCCAGCAGTTGGGATCTGAGCTCCTATAATTCACCCCTCCACTTT.

V gene TRBV30 combines with J gene TRBJ1-2; no clear D. Germline CDR1 and CDR2: GTSNPN and SVGIG (reference sequence). This CDR3 has 14 residues. Trimming shortened V by 5 bases and J by 0 bases, and 13 bases separated the two germline ends. CDR3 loop: CAWGLPGANYGYTF. CDR3 sequence (DNA): TGTGCCTGGGGCCTCCCGGGAGCTAACTATGGCTACACCTTC.

The chain carries TRBV2 and TRBJ1-5; D is ambiguous. The V gene lost 6 bases and the J gene lost 2 bases, with 8 bases spanning the gap. In germline, CDR1 is SNHLY, CDR2 FYNNEI. The CDR3 consists of 13 residues. CDR3 amino acids: CASSHDGNQPQHF. The CDR3 nucleotides are TGTGCCAGCAGCCACGACGGCAATCAGCCCCAGCATTTT.

This clone was seen a single time. The chain combines TRBV9 with TRBJ2-2, with 8 bases lining up with TRBD2. The germline gives CDR1 SGDLS, CDR2 YYNGEE. The junction had 3 bases not matched to a gene; V was cut back by 4 bases and J by 1 base. CDR3 length: 15 residues. The CDR3 sequence is CASSLSGGNTGELFF. CDR3 coding DNA: TGTGCCAGCAGCCTGAGCGGGGGGAACACCGGGGAGCTGTTTTTT.

The gene calls are TRBV4-3 and TRBJ1-5; weak D call: TRBD1 (5 bases). The V gene lost 0 bases and the J gene lost 3 bases, with 18 bases spanning the gap. Germline CDR1 and CDR2: LGHNA and YSLEER. This CDR3 is 18 amino acids long. CDR3 sequence reads: CASSQDTGLGVANQPQHF. As DNA, the CDR3 is TGCGCCAGCAGCCAAGATACTGGGTTGGGGGTGGCCAATCAGCCCCAGCATTTT.

The J gene is TRBJ2-7, the V gene TRBV10-1, with D tentatively TRBD1 (6 bases). Between the trimmed V and J ends, which lost 6 bases and 7 bases, there was a span of 10 bases. This CDR3 is built from 11 residues. CDR1 and CDR2 (germline): WNHNN, SYGVQD (reference sequence). CDR3 region: CASSRGLEQYF. The CDR3 DNA is TGCGCCAGCAGCAGGGGCCTAGAGCAGTACTTC.

The rearrangement uses TRBV5-1 and TRBJ1-4; D may be TRBD1 (5 bases). The CDR3 contains 15 residues. V lost 1 base and J 3 bases, leaving 10 bases between the germline ends. Germline V gives CDR1 SGHRS, CDR2 YFSETQ. The CDR3 nucleotides read TGCGCCAGCAGCTTGCTCCGGGGGGCTAATGAAAAACTGTTTTTT. Its translation: CASSLLRGANEKLFF.

The chain couples TRBV7-9 to TRBJ2-3; D is perhaps TRBD1 or TRBD2 (5 bases each). Germline V CDR1 and CDR2: SEHNR, FQNEAQ (reference sequence). The CDR3 totals 16 residues. V was cut by 4 bases and J by 2 bases, with 16 bases left in between. The CDR3 DNA sequence: TGTGCCAGCAGCTCATGGACTGGGGGTATCACAGATACGCAGTATTTT. It yields the protein CASSSWTGGITDTQYF. The complete variable domain, with remaining parts taken from reference TRBV7-9 and TRBJ2-3, reads DTGVSQNPRHKITKRGQNVTFRCDPISEHNRLYWYRQTLGQGPEFLTYFQNEAQLEKSRLLSDRFSAERPKGSFSTLEIQRTEQGDSAMYLCASSSWTGGITDTQYFGPGTRLTVL.